A selection of T cell receptor beta chains follows, all from one sample in a study of shared clonotypes between healthy human individuals. Assay used: immunoSEQ multiplex PCR; TCRdb lists only in-frame clones, some missing. The table has about 2.2 million clones, around 93% seen once. Sequencing input: naive CD8+ T cells from PBMCs. Every receptor here comes from a young man in good health. Some clones in this sample may be carry-over from other donors' samples. Both conserved end residues are part of each CDR3. D genes are given only for firm matches. Expanded clones get a size class; other rows say once, few or many, or leave the size out.

CDR3nt: TGTGCCAGCAGCCAAGCGGGGAGCTCCTACAATGAGCAGTTCTTC; CDR3aa: CASSQAGSSYNEQFF; v_gene: TRBV4-2; j_gene: TRBJ2-1; len: 15; d_gene: .; abundance: .
CDR3nt: TGTGCCAGCAGCTCGGGACAGGGTCCCTCTGGGGCCAACGTCCTGACTTTC; CDR3aa: CASSSGQGPSGANVLTF; v_gene: TRBV5-4; j_gene: TRBJ2-6; len: 17; d_gene: TRBD1; abundance: .
CDR3nt: TGTGCCGTACTGGGAGGGACTGAAGCTTTCTTT; CDR3aa: CAVLGGTEAFF; v_gene: TRBV27; j_gene: TRBJ1-1; len: 11; d_gene: .; abundance: .
CDR3nt: TGTGCCAGCAGTTTCCCTACTAGGGGGGAGACCCAGTACTTC; CDR3aa: CASSFPTRGETQYF; v_gene: TRBV28; j_gene: TRBJ2-5; len: 14; d_gene: .; abundance: .
CDR3nt: TGTGCCAGCAGCGGAACAGGGGGGAGCACAGATACGCAGTATTTT; CDR3aa: CASSGTGGSTDTQYF; v_gene: TRBV7-9; j_gene: TRBJ2-3; len: 15; d_gene: TRBD1; abundance: once
CDR3nt: TGTGCCAGCAGTTCAACGCTGGGGCAGCCCCAGCATTTT; CDR3aa: CASSSTLGQPQHF; v_gene: TRBV6-6; j_gene: TRBJ1-5; len: 13; d_gene: .; abundance: .
CDR3nt: TGCGCCAGCAGTGACTACGGGACAGGGGGCACCGATACGCAGTATTTT; CDR3aa: CASSDYGTGGTDTQYF; v_gene: TRBV10-2; j_gene: TRBJ2-3; len: 16; d_gene: TRBD1; abundance: .
CDR3nt: TGCGCCAGCAGCTTGAAAACCGGACAGGGGAGGCTCTCTGGGGCCAACGTCCTGACTTTC; CDR3aa: CASSLKTGQGRLSGANVLTF; v_gene: TRBV5-1; j_gene: TRBJ2-6; len: 20; d_gene: TRBD1; abundance: .
CDR3nt: TGTGCCAGCAGCCAAGAGGGCCGAACCCGTAATGAAAAACTGTTTTTT; CDR3aa: CASSQEGRTRNEKLFF; v_gene: TRBV14; j_gene: TRBJ1-4; len: 16; d_gene: .; abundance: .
CDR3nt: TGTGCCAGCAGTTTATCGCAGGGGCTATACTACAATGAGCAGTTCTTC; CDR3aa: CASSLSQGLYYNEQFF; v_gene: TRBV27; j_gene: TRBJ2-1; len: 16; d_gene: .; abundance: .
CDR3nt: TGCGCCAGCAGCCAAGATTGGAGACAGGGGGCAATCGGGGAGCTGTTTTTT; CDR3aa: CASSQDWRQGAIGELFF; v_gene: TRBV4-1; j_gene: TRBJ2-2; len: 17; d_gene: TRBD1; abundance: .
CDR3nt: TGTGCCAGCTCACCACCGGCCCAGAACCATAACTATGGCTACACCTTC; CDR3aa: CASSPPAQNHNYGYTF; v_gene: TRBV18; j_gene: TRBJ1-2; len: 16; d_gene: .; abundance: .
CDR3nt: TGTGCCACCCGGGACAGGGTGGACCACGGGCAGTACTTC; CDR3aa: CATRDRVDHGQYF; v_gene: TRBV15; j_gene: TRBJ2-7; len: 13; d_gene: TRBD1; abundance: few
CDR3nt: TGTGCCAGCAGCCTCGTGGGGCCTCCCTCGGCAGAGACCCAGTACTTC; CDR3aa: CASSLVGPPSAETQYF; v_gene: TRBV7-3; j_gene: TRBJ2-5; len: 16; d_gene: .; abundance: .
CDR3nt: TGCGCCAGCAGCCCGGGACGGACTAATGAAAAACTGTTTTTT; CDR3aa: CASSPGRTNEKLFF; v_gene: TRBV4-3; j_gene: TRBJ1-4; len: 14; d_gene: .; abundance: .
CDR3nt: TGTGCCAGCAGTTTTTTAGTCCCGGACAGCTCCTACGAGCAGTACTTC; CDR3aa: CASSFLVPDSSYEQYF; v_gene: TRBV28; j_gene: TRBJ2-7; len: 16; d_gene: .; abundance: .
CDR3nt: TGTGCCAGCAGCGGGGGACAGGGGGGCCCCTACGAGCAGTACTTC; CDR3aa: CASSGGQGGPYEQYF; v_gene: TRBV5-4; j_gene: TRBJ2-7; len: 15; d_gene: TRBD1; abundance: .
CDR3nt: TGTGCCAGCAGTGCGTTAGGACTCACAGATACGCAGTATTTT; CDR3aa: CASSALGLTDTQYF; v_gene: TRBV25-1; j_gene: TRBJ2-3; len: 14; d_gene: .; abundance: .
CDR3nt: TGTGCCAGCAGCCCCAGGACAGGGAGCTACGAGCAGTACTTC; CDR3aa: CASSPRTGSYEQYF; v_gene: TRBV7-6; j_gene: TRBJ2-7; len: 14; d_gene: TRBD1; abundance: .
CDR3nt: TGCAGCTCCGCACTGGGAACCTACAATGAGCAGTTCTTC; CDR3aa: CSSALGTYNEQFF; v_gene: TRBV29-1; j_gene: TRBJ2-1; len: 13; d_gene: .; abundance: .
CDR3nt: TGTGCCAGCAGCGTGGGCAGGGGACTCGCAACTAATGAAAAACTGTTTTTT; CDR3aa: CASSVGRGLATNEKLFF; v_gene: TRBV9; j_gene: TRBJ1-4; len: 17; d_gene: .; abundance: few
CDR3nt: TGTGCCAGCAGTCCCCCCGGGACTAGCGGGACCTACGAGCAGTACTTC; CDR3aa: CASSPPGTSGTYEQYF; v_gene: TRBV27; j_gene: TRBJ2-7; len: 16; d_gene: TRBD2; abundance: .
CDR3nt: TGCGCCAGCAGCCAACCATTACAGGGGCACCAAGAGACCCAGTACTTC; CDR3aa: CASSQPLQGHQETQYF; v_gene: TRBV4-1; j_gene: TRBJ2-5; len: 16; d_gene: TRBD1; abundance: .
CDR3nt: TGTGCCAGCAGCGCCCCCAGACTACCAAACATTCAGTACTTC; CDR3aa: CASSAPRLPNIQYF; v_gene: TRBV9; j_gene: TRBJ2-4; len: 14; d_gene: .; abundance: .
CDR3nt: TGTGCCAGCAGCCAGATCGACAGGCCGATCTACGAGCAGTACTTC; CDR3aa: CASSQIDRPIYEQYF; v_gene: TRBV14; j_gene: TRBJ2-7; len: 15; d_gene: .; abundance: .
CDR3nt: TGTGCCAGCAGTGAATTTGGGGGGCGTGGACTACACAATGAGCAGTTCTTC; CDR3aa: CASSEFGGRGLHNEQFF; v_gene: TRBV2; j_gene: TRBJ2-1; len: 17; d_gene: .; abundance: once
CDR3nt: TGTGCCAGCAGCTTAGTCCAGGGGGATACGCAGTATTTT; CDR3aa: CASSLVQGDTQYF; v_gene: TRBV7-9; j_gene: TRBJ2-3; len: 13; d_gene: .; abundance: .
CDR3nt: TGTGCCATCAGTGATGTATGGGACAATGAGCAGTTCTTC; CDR3aa: CAISDVWDNEQFF; v_gene: TRBV10-3; j_gene: TRBJ2-1; len: 13; d_gene: .; abundance: .
CDR3nt: TGTGCCAGCGGCACAGGGGGCGCAGTGTGGGGCTACACCTTC; CDR3aa: CASGTGGAVWGYTF; v_gene: TRBV27; j_gene: TRBJ1-2; len: 14; d_gene: TRBD1; abundance: .
CDR3nt: TGTGCCAGCAGCAGCGGAATCACTGAGCAGTTCTTC; CDR3aa: CASSSGITEQFF; v_gene: TRBV5-6; j_gene: TRBJ2-1; len: 12; d_gene: .; abundance: .
CDR3nt: TGTGCCAGCAGCCAAGGCTTAGCGGGAGATGAATCTTACAATGAGCAGTTCTTC; CDR3aa: CASSQGLAGDESYNEQFF; v_gene: TRBV4-2; j_gene: TRBJ2-1; len: 18; d_gene: TRBD2; abundance: .
CDR3nt: TGTGCCAGCAGCTTGGGGCAGCTAGGGCAGTACTTC; CDR3aa: CASSLGQLGQYF; v_gene: TRBV7-9; j_gene: TRBJ2-7; len: 12; d_gene: .; abundance: .
CDR3nt: TGCGCCAGCAGTGCTAGCGGGGAGACCCAGTACTTC; CDR3aa: CASSASGETQYF; v_gene: TRBV10-2; j_gene: TRBJ2-5; len: 12; d_gene: TRBD2; abundance: .
CDR3nt: TGTGCCAGCAGCTCCGGGGTTCCTCCTGGAAACACCATATATTTT; CDR3aa: CASSSGVPPGNTIYF; v_gene: TRBV13; j_gene: TRBJ1-3; len: 15; d_gene: .; abundance: .
CDR3nt: TGTGCCAGCAGTGACCGGGACAGAGCTAACTATGGCTACACCTTC; CDR3aa: CASSDRDRANYGYTF; v_gene: TRBV2; j_gene: TRBJ1-2; len: 15; d_gene: TRBD1; abundance: .
CDR3nt: TGTGCCAGCAGCTCCGGGACAGCGAAAGGGGAGACCCAGTACTTC; CDR3aa: CASSSGTAKGETQYF; v_gene: TRBV7-9; j_gene: TRBJ2-5; len: 15; d_gene: TRBD1; abundance: .
CDR3nt: TGTGCCAGCAGTGAGAGTGGCAGGGGCGCCGACGAGCAGTACTTC; CDR3aa: CASSESGRGADEQYF; v_gene: TRBV2; j_gene: TRBJ2-7; len: 15; d_gene: .; abundance: .
CDR3nt: TGTGCCAGCAGGTTCCTTGGGCAGAAAAGGGACTATGGCTACACCTTC; CDR3aa: CASRFLGQKRDYGYTF; v_gene: TRBV27; j_gene: TRBJ1-2; len: 16; d_gene: .; abundance: .